This T cell receptor (beta chain) originates from a study of T cell changes during pregnancy in multiple sclerosis. Data came from immunoSEQ multiplex PCR; TCRdb stores just in-frame clones and leaves some out. The profile shows around 44,000 clones, about 92% of them singletons. The V gene's germline CDR1 is LNHDA and CDR2 SQIVND (reference sequence). The CDR3 extends over 15 amino acids. Trimming removed 4 bases from V and 8 bases from J; junction bases left unmatched: 5. Regarding this clone: Other DNA sequences within the sample encode an identical CDR3.

The V and J genes are TRBV19 and TRBJ2-1, with TRBD2 matching over 13 bases. The TCR was taken from a female donor with multiple sclerosis, enrolled in a pregnancy study. Specimen: CD8+ T cells from peripheral blood mononuclear cells, collected in the first trimester of pregnancy. CDR3: CASSRTSGSLDEQFF. The DNA of the CDR3 is TGTGCCAGTAGTAGGACTAGCGGGAGTTTGGATGAGCAGTTCTTC.